Below, 32 T cell receptor beta chains from the same sample are listed, as sequenced in a study of T-cell reconstitution after alpha-beta-depleted transplantation in children. A TCRbeta library incorporating unique molecular identifiers was prepared. TCRdb re-derived calls from the PCR reads in MiXCR, one entry per CDR3 protein. The table lists approximately 110,000 distinct CDR3 sequences, 23% of them singletons, with about 10% in the top ten. The specimen comprised PBMCs, mostly from graft donor cells, sampled 180 days after TCRalphabeta/CD19-depleted stem cell transplant. All receptors come from a male patient aged 2-15 years who had a stem cell transplant for chronic granulomatous disease, so the T cells may come from the graft donor.

This chain joins TRBV12-3 or TRBV12-4 and TRBJ2-3, with 11 bases aligning to TRBD2. V was clipped by 3 bases and J by 8 bases; unmatched bases: 10. The CDR3 runs to 16 residues. The CDR3 sequence is CASSFPLAGGLGTQYF. The CDR3 coding sequence is TGTGCCAGCAGTTTTCCCTTAGCGGGAGGGCTTGGTACGCAGTATTTT.

This chain links TRBV20-1 with TRBJ2-2; tentatively, D is TRBD2 (5 bases). The CDR3 has 14 residues. Germline CDR1 reads DFQATT; CDR2 reads SNEGSKA (reference sequence). Trimming cost V 5 bases and J 0 bases, with 10 bases left between them. Written as DNA, the CDR3 is TGCAGTGCTTTAGGGCGGGCGAACACCGGGGAGCTGTTTTTT. Translated: CSALGRANTGELFF.

This rearrangement joins TRBV9 to TRBJ2-1, with TRBD2 identical over 14 bases. The ends lost 3 bases at V and 8 bases at J; junction bases unmatched: 22. Germline V gives CDR1 SGDLS, CDR2 YYNGEE. The CDR3 has 21 amino acids. CDR3 region: CASSARGQGLAGEVIEDEQFF. CDR3 nucleotide sequence: TGTGCCAGCAGCGCAAGAGGCCAGGGACTAGCGGGAGAGGTAATAGAGGATGAGCAGTTCTTC.

This clonotype was observed many times. The V and J genes are TRBV5-1 and TRBJ2-7, with 10 positions matching TRBD2. From germline, CDR1 is SGHRS and CDR2 YFSETQ. Losses at the gene ends were 5 bases for V and 4 bases for J; bases not matched to a gene: 3. The CDR3 is made up of 13 amino acids. In DNA form, the CDR3 reads TGCGCCAGCAGATGGACTAGCGGATACGAGCAGTACTTC. Translated, it gives CASRWTSGYEQYF. Variable domain in full (rest from reference TRBV5-1 and TRBJ2-7): KAGVTQTPRYLIKTRGQQVTLSCSPISGHRSVSWYQQTPGQGLQFLFEYFSETQRNKGNFPGRFSGRQFSNSRSEMNVSTLELGDSALYLCASRWTSGYEQYFGPGTRLTVT.

The rearrangement links TRBV21-1 to TRBJ2-5; the table's D call of TRBD1 was not tested on the DNA. TRBV21-1 corresponds to a pseudogene. This CDR3 contains 17 residues. The CDR3 reads CASSNSSSDRAQETQYF. Written as DNA, the CDR3 is TGTGCCAGCAGCAATTCGTCTTCGGACAGGGCGCAAGAGACCCAGTACTTC.

This clonotype occurred a few times. The chain recombines TRBV6-5 with TRBJ2-2; no clear D gene. Deletions cut 4 bases from V and 7 bases from J, with 4 bases between. The CDR3 runs 11 residues. Germline CDR1 reads MNHEY; CDR2 reads SVGAGI. Written as DNA, the CDR3 is TGTGCCAGCAGTTCCCACGGGGAGCTGTTTTTT. It specifies CASSSHGELFF.

In this sample, this clonotype turned up many times. The chain has TRBV6-5 and TRBJ1-1; a weak D match, TRBD1 (6 bases). V lost 2 bases and J 0 bases, leaving 10 bases between the germline ends. CDR1 and CDR2 (germline): MNHEY, SVGAGI. The CDR3 covers 15 residues. The CDR3 coding sequence is TGTGCCAGCAGTTACAAGGGGGGGATGAACACTGAAGCTTTCTTT. It encodes CASSYKGGMNTEAFF.

This rearrangement joins TRBV29-1 to TRBJ1-4, with no clear D. Per germline, CDR1 SQVTM and CDR2 ANQGSEA. The CDR3 sequence is 15 residues long. Trimming pared 6 bases from V and 2 bases from J, leaving 16 bases between. The CDR3, as DNA: TGCAGCGTCACTTTTGCCGTCGGCACTAATGAAAAACTGTTTTTT. Its translation is CSVTFAVGTNEKLFF. The whole variable domain, remainder taken from reference TRBV29-1 and TRBJ1-4, is SAVISQKPSRDICQRGTSLTIQCQVDSQVTMMFWYRQQPGQSLTLIATANQGSEATYESGFVIDKFPISRPNLTFSTLTVSNMSPEDSSIYLCSVTFAVGTNEKLFFGSGTQLSVL.

The chain uses TRBV5-1 and TRBJ1-1; D not certain. Germline loops: CDR1 SGHRS, CDR2 YFSETQ. Trimming removed 4 bases from V and 3 bases from J, with 7 bases in between. The CDR3 covers 12 residues. CDR3 in DNA: TGCGCCAGCAGCCACTCGGACACTGAAGCTTTCTTT. This sequence encodes CASSHSDTEAFF.

The chain combines TRBV7-9 with TRBJ1-2; 8 nucleotides match TRBD1. Germline lookup yields CDR1 SEHNR and CDR2 FQNEAQ (reference sequence). The CDR3 runs to 14 residues. With V trimmed by 4 bases and J by 4 bases, 5 bases remained unmatched. CDR3 residues: CASSSPDRVYGYTF. In DNA form, the CDR3 reads TGTGCCAGCAGCTCTCCGGACAGGGTCTATGGCTACACCTTC.

V is TRBV7-8 and J is TRBJ2-3; TRBD1 agrees at 7 bases. J lost 7 bases, V lost 3 bases, and 10 bases had no gene match. The CDR3 is made up of 15 amino acids. Per germline, CDR1 SGHVS and CDR2 FQNEAQ. CDR3 amino acids: CASSFDRAGRNTQYF. CDR3 bases: TGTGCCAGCAGCTTCGACAGGGCCGGTAGAAATACGCAGTATTTT.

This clonotype was counted at least ten times. The chain carries TRBV12-3 or TRBV12-4 and TRBJ2-1, with 12 bases identical to TRBD2. V shed 5 bases, J shed 4 bases, and the junction held 6 bases outside the gene matches. The CDR3 totals 16 residues. The CDR3 loop reads CASSPGLAGQYNEQFF. The DNA for the CDR3 is TGTGCCAGCAGTCCGGGACTAGCGGGCCAATACAATGAGCAGTTCTTC.

A few counts support this clonotype. The genes are TRBV12-3 or TRBV12-4 and TRBJ2-3, with 8 nucleotides matching TRBD2. V lost 7 bases to trimming and J lost 3 bases; unmatched junction nucleotides: 9. The CDR3 has 15 amino acids. CDR3 region: CASNRGGLETDTQYF. As DNA, the CDR3 is TGTGCCAGCAATCGGGGGGGCCTAGAAACAGATACGCAGTATTTT.

This clonotype was counted only a few times. This chain joins TRBV20-1 and TRBJ1-5, with 9 bases that match TRBD1. In germline, CDR1 is DFQATT, CDR2 SNEGSKA (reference sequence). This CDR3 contains 16 residues. Trimming cost V 5 bases and J 5 bases; bases outside gene matches: 13. CDR3 protein: CSAPRPDRGRDQPQHF. The CDR3, as DNA: TGCAGTGCTCCGCGCCCGGACAGGGGAAGGGATCAGCCCCAGCATTTT.

This clonotype was observed a few times. The chain has TRBV7-8 and TRBJ2-1, with 12 bases identical to TRBD2. CDR3 length: 18 residues. Germline lookup yields CDR1 SGHVS and CDR2 FQNEAQ. The V gene end was trimmed by 5 bases and the J gene end by 4 bases; junction bases not matched to a gene: 12. CDR3 in amino acids: CASSVTTSGGPLYNEQFF. CDR3 DNA sequence: TGTGCCAGCAGCGTGACGACTAGCGGGGGCCCTTTGTACAATGAGCAGTTCTTC.

This chain joins TRBV4-3 and TRBJ2-1; the D gene is possibly TRBD2 (5 bases). V lost 0 bases and J lost 5, with 8 bases in between. The CDR3 runs to 14 residues. Per germline, CDR1 LGHNA and CDR2 YSLEER. CDR3 nucleotide sequence: TGCGCCAGCAGCCAAGATGCGGGCAACAATGAGCAGTTCTTC. Protein: CASSQDAGNNEQFF.

This clonotype was seen a handful of times. The chain links TRBV12-3 or TRBV12-4 to TRBJ2-7; no clear D. The CDR3 totals 14 residues. Trimming shortened V by 0 bases and J by 0 bases, and 6 bases separated the two germline ends. CDR3 sequence: CASSLAGLSYEQYF. Written as DNA, the CDR3 is TGTGCCAGCAGTTTAGCGGGCCTCTCCTACGAGCAGTACTTC.

The chain combines TRBV12-3 or TRBV12-4 with TRBJ2-7, with 8 bases lining up with TRBD1. The CDR3 sequence is 14 residues long. With 4 bases clipped from V and 5 bases from J, the junction kept 7 bases outside the gene matches. The CDR3 DNA follows: TGTGCCAGCAGTTATGCCAGGGGGCGGAACGAGCAGTACTTC. Amino acids: CASSYARGRNEQYF.

This clonotype was recorded many times. V usage is TRBV5-1 and J usage is TRBJ2-2, with a tentative D call TRBD1 (6 bases). The CDR3 has 13 amino acids. V was cut by 4 bases and J by 6 bases, with 10 bases left in between. CDR1 and CDR2 from the germline V gene are SGHRS and YFSETQ. The CDR3 bases are TGCGCCAGCAGCGCCGACAGGCCCGGGGAGCTGTTTTTT. This sequence encodes CASSADRPGELFF.

This clonotype was recorded a few times. CDR3 sequence reads: CASSLAPPPTYNEQFF. The CDR3, as DNA: TGTGCCAGCAGTTTAGCGCCACCCCCTACTTACAATGAGCAGTTCTTC. This chain links TRBV12-3 or TRBV12-4 with TRBJ2-1; D remains ambiguous. This CDR3 is built from 16 residues. V lost 0 bases to trimming and J lost 4 bases, with 13 bases between them.

The table lists this clonotype with many counts. J is TRBJ2-7 and V is TRBV12-3 or TRBV12-4; 8 nucleotides agree with TRBD2. V trimming: 1 base; J trimming: 5 bases; junction bases outside the gene matches: 10. The CDR3 sequence is 16 residues long. The CDR3 sequence is CASSLGPSGSNDEQYF. CDR3 bases: TGTGCCAGCAGTTTAGGACCCAGCGGGAGCAACGACGAGCAGTACTTC.

The V and J genes are TRBV5-1 and TRBJ1-1, with 8 bases aligning to TRBD1. This CDR3 has 15 amino acids. The ends lost 5 bases at V and 8 bases at J; junction bases unmatched: 14. Germline assignment: CDR1 SGHRS and CDR2 YFSETQ. The CDR3 DNA follows: TGCGCCAGCAGGGATATCGGACAGGGCAACCTAGAAGCTTTCTTT. Protein sequence: CASRDIGQGNLEAFF.

This chain links TRBV7-2 with TRBJ2-3; 7 bases are shared with TRBD2. J lost 2 bases, V lost 3 bases, and 5 bases had no gene match. Germline V gene lookup returns CDR1 SGHTA and CDR2 FQGNSA. The CDR3 loop spans 15 amino acids. The CDR3 DNA is TGTGCCAGCAGCTTTGGGACTACCAACACAGATACGCAGTATTTT. Protein product: CASSFGTTNTDTQYF.

This clonotype was observed a few times. This chain links TRBV12-3 or TRBV12-4 with TRBJ1-5; no clear D. With 7 bases removed from V and 1 base from J, the gap between germline ends came to 14 bases. The CDR3 extends over 15 amino acids. The CDR3 loop is CASNFGELSNQPQHF. The CDR3 nucleotides read TGTGCCAGCAACTTTGGGGAATTGAGCAATCAGCCCCAGCATTTT.

At least ten counts were recorded for this clonotype. The rearrangement joins TRBV6-5 to TRBJ2-2; no clear D. The CDR3 loop spans 13 amino acids. Between the trimmed V and J ends, which lost 4 bases and 4 bases, there was a span of 7 bases. Germline V gene lookup returns CDR1 MNHEY and CDR2 SVGAGI. CDR3 region: CASSLSLTGELFF. The CDR3 DNA reads as TGTGCCAGCAGTTTGTCACTCACCGGGGAGCTGTTTTTT.

This clonotype came up once. This chain connects TRBV3-1 to TRBJ2-5; 8 bases match TRBD1. Germline V gene sequence: CDR1 LGHDT, CDR2 YNNKEL (reference sequence). The trim removed 1 base at V and 2 bases at J, leaving 12 bases unmatched. CDR3 size: 18 residues. The DNA for the CDR3 is TGTGCCAGCAGCCAAGTAGGTTTGGACAGGGTCTATCAAGAGACCCAGTACTTC. This gives the protein CASSQVGLDRVYQETQYF.

There are a few counts of this clonotype. The V and J genes are TRBV20-1 and TRBJ1-1; D is uncertain. Germline-derived CDR1 and CDR2 are DFQATT and SNEGSKA (reference sequence). There are 18 residues in the CDR3. Trimming left V 1 base short and J 0 bases short, with 21 bases between. CDR3: CSARAPRFFANMNTEAFF. The CDR3 DNA sequence: TGCAGTGCTAGAGCCCCCCGGTTTTTCGCAAACATGAACACTGAAGCTTTCTTT.

This clonotype was seen more than once but under ten times. The V and J genes are TRBV15 and TRBJ1-5; no firm D call. The V gene lost 0 bases and the J gene lost 2 bases, with 8 bases spanning the gap. Germline CDR1 is LNHNV and CDR2 is YYDKDF (reference sequence). This CDR3 is built from 15 residues. For the CDR3, the DNA is TGTGCCACCAGCAGAGATGGGATAGGCAATCAGCCCCAGCATTTT. Its protein is CATSRDGIGNQPQHF.

The genes are TRBV7-9 and TRBJ1-5; no clear D gene. CDR1 SEHNR and CDR2 FQNEAQ come from the germline V gene (reference sequence). The CDR3 covers 12 residues. Trimming pared 3 bases from V and 5 bases from J, leaving 5 bases between. This CDR3 reads CASSFPDQPQHF. CDR3 coding DNA: TGTGCCAGCAGCTTCCCCGATCAGCCCCAGCATTTT.

At least ten counts were recorded for this clonotype. The chain has TRBV27 and TRBJ2-7; D possibly matches TRBD1 or TRBD2 (5 bases each). The V gene lost 3 bases and the J gene lost 1 base, with 7 bases spanning the gap. CDR1 MNHEY and CDR2 SMNVEV come from the germline V gene (reference sequence). The CDR3 extends over 13 amino acids. The CDR3 loop reads CASSLRGSYEQYF. For the CDR3, the DNA is TGTGCCAGCAGTTTGAGGGGATCCTACGAGCAGTACTTC.

This clonotype was seen only a few times. This chain connects TRBV7-2 to TRBJ2-7; maybe TRBD2 (6 bases). CDR3 size: 17 residues. CDR1 is SGHTA, CDR2 FQGNSA, per germline. V was cut by 0 bases and J by 1 base, with 16 bases left in between. The DNA for the CDR3 is TGTGCCAGCAGCTTAGCACGAGCGGGTCTGGGATCCTACGAGCAGTACTTC. Residues: CASSLARAGLGSYEQYF.

This chain links TRBV7-9 with TRBJ2-1; 7 bases map to TRBD1. Per the germline V gene, CDR1 is SEHNR and CDR2 is FQNEAQ (reference sequence). V shed 2 bases, J shed 7 bases, and the junction held 8 bases outside the gene matches. This CDR3 comprises 15 residues. CDR3 nucleotide sequence: TGTGCCAGCAGCTTAAGACAGGGTCAGGGAAATGAGCAGTTCTTC. It yields the protein CASSLRQGQGNEQFF.